A single T cell receptor (beta chain) is shown here with its context. This sample was taken from a study of blood T cell repertoires in COVID-19. Turning to the study itself: Acute and convalescent COVID-19 samples came from the United States, Italy and Spain. The cDNA or gDNA used as material had been derived from T cells, B-cell-depleted T cells, or PBMCs.

CDR3 length: 16 amino acids. Germline trimming cut 1 base from V and 5 bases from J; bases unmatched to any gene: 8. Germline CDR1 and CDR2: SGHVS and FQNEAQ. Per the original methods: Amplification from reference gene primers served as the basis for estimated nucleated cell counts. The table came from immunoSEQ multiplex PCR; TCRdb's copy has only in-frame clones and leaves some out. V, J and clone size reflect that table, while D and trimming were determined from the DNA. The repertoire holds around 37,000 clones, with 87% as singletons. The origin of this receptor is a man aged 50 to 60 with active or convalescent COVID-19. This sequence joins TRBV7-8 and TRBJ2-7; 10 bases are a match to TRBD1. Sequencing was performed on peripheral blood. This chain's CDR3 is CASSLGPGTGDHEQYF. CDR3 nucleotide sequence: TGTGCCAGCAGCTTAGGTCCCGGGACAGGGGACCACGAGCAGTACTTC.